The 20 T cell receptor beta chains reported below all come from one sample, sequenced in a study of cytomegalovirus exposure and HLA in healthy donors. Primers: 60 Vbeta forward and 13 Jbeta reverse. Assay used: immunoSEQ multiplex PCR; TCRdb lists only in-frame clones, some missing. The sample has 100,000 to 150,000 clones, about 81% seen once; the top ten hold about 1.1%. The sample taken for sequencing was PBMCs. Receptors were obtained from a woman in her 30s in good health and CMV-seronegative.

The chain couples TRBV19 to TRBJ2-3; 14 nucleotides line up with TRBD2. This CDR3 spans 15 amino acids. Per germline, CDR1 LNHDA and CDR2 SQIVND (reference sequence). The V gene end was trimmed by 6 bases and the J gene end by 1 base; junction bases not matched to a gene: 0. CDR3 protein: CASRGLAGGTDTQYF. In nucleotides, the CDR3 is TGTGCCAGTAGGGGACTAGCGGGAGGCACAGATACGCAGTATTTT.

The V gene is TRBV14, the J gene TRBJ2-7; the D is unclear. The germline gives CDR1 SGHDN, CDR2 FVKESK. Trimming took 0 bases from V and 0 from J, leaving 6 bases between them. The CDR3 has 14 residues. CDR3 protein: CASSQDLASYEQYF. The CDR3 DNA follows: TGTGCCAGCAGCCAAGATCTGGCCTCCTACGAGCAGTACTTC.

The J gene is TRBJ2-3, the V gene TRBV19, with 7 bases matching TRBD2. CDR1 and CDR2 (germline): LNHDA, SQIVND (reference sequence). The V gene end was trimmed by 5 bases and the J gene end by 2 bases; junction bases not matched to a gene: 7. The CDR3 runs 15 residues. CDR3 sequence: CASSGGRAITDTQYF. Here the CDR3 DNA reads TGTGCCAGTAGTGGGGGGAGGGCAATCACAGATACGCAGTATTTT.

The rearrangement joins TRBV5-1 to TRBJ2-2; weak D call: TRBD1 (6 bases). Germline CDR1 is SGHRS and CDR2 is YFSETQ. The V and J ends lost 0 bases and 1 base respectively, with 13 bases between them. The CDR3 runs to 17 residues. CDR3 in amino acids: CASSLGTRGRNTGELFF. For the CDR3, the DNA is TGCGCCAGCAGCTTGGGCACAAGGGGGAGGAACACCGGGGAGCTGTTTTTT.

Here the CDR3 DNA reads TGTGCCAGCAGTGAACAGGGGGCTGACTATGGCTACACCTTC. This gives the protein CASSEQGADYGYTF. The gene calls are TRBV2 and TRBJ1-2, with 8 bases lining up with TRBD1. The germline CDR1 and CDR2 sequences are SNHLY and FYNNEI. The CDR3 consists of 14 residues. Trimming at V came to 2 bases and at J to 3 bases, leaving 2 bases not matched to a gene.

The chain is built from TRBV11-1 and TRBJ2-1; 9 bases map to TRBD1. This CDR3 contains 15 residues. V dropped 6 bases and J dropped 9; count of bases not matched to a gene: 12. Per the germline V gene, CDR1 is SGHAT and CDR2 is FQDESV (reference sequence). CDR3 bases: TGTGCCAGCAGACCCCGGGACAGGGCGTTGGGTGAGCAGTTCTTC. Amino acid sequence: CASRPRDRALGEQFF.

V usage is TRBV28 and J usage is TRBJ2-4; 8 bases match TRBD2. Germline V lookup: CDR1 MDHEN, CDR2 SYDVKM. V lost 5 bases, J lost 8 bases, and 17 bases stayed unmatched. CDR3 length: 17 residues. DNA of the CDR3: TGTGCCAGCAGTCCCCCATCTAACGGGGGGGCGGGGGACATTCAGTACTTC. Its translation: CASSPPSNGGAGDIQYF.

The chain combines TRBV5-1 with TRBJ2-3; 10 nucleotides align to TRBD1. This CDR3 has 15 amino acids. From germline, CDR1 is SGHRS and CDR2 YFSETQ. V lost 4 bases, J lost 5 bases, and 7 bases stayed unmatched. The CDR3 reads CASSPTGGGRDTQYF. CDR3 in DNA: TGCGCCAGCAGCCCGACAGGGGGCGGGCGAGATACGCAGTATTTT.

The V and J genes are TRBV7-9 and TRBJ1-6; D call uncertain. Germline V gene data show CDR1 as SEHNR and CDR2 as FQNEAQ (reference sequence). This CDR3 region has 12 residues. The V end was cut by 3 bases, the J end by 12 bases, with 9 bases between. CDR3 nucleotides: TGTGCCAGCAGCTTCGGGGATGGACCCCTCCACTTT. Its protein product is CASSFGDGPLHF. The complete variable domain, with remaining parts taken from reference TRBV7-9 and TRBJ1-6, reads DTGVSQNPRHKITKRGQNVTFRCDPISEHNRLYWYRQTLGQGPEFLTYFQNEAQLEKSRLLSDRFSAERPKGSFSTLEIQRTEQGDSAMYLCASSFGDGPLHFGNGTRLTVT.

This sequence joins TRBV7-9 and TRBJ1-1; a possible D gene is TRBD1 (6 bases). Germline CDR1 SEHNR, CDR2 FQNEAQ (reference sequence). The CDR3 has 16 residues. Trimming cost V 3 bases and J 0 bases, with 14 bases left between them. The CDR3 loop is CASSFHGGRVNTEAFF. The CDR3 DNA is TGTGCCAGCAGCTTTCATGGGGGCAGGGTGAACACTGAAGCTTTCTTT.

V gene TRBV5-1 combines with J gene TRBJ1-2; unclear D gene. The germline V and J ends were trimmed by 6 bases and 5 bases, with 17 bases remaining between them. This CDR3 is built from 14 residues. Looked up from germline, CDR1 is SGHRS and CDR2 is YFSETQ. CDR3 nucleotides: TGCGCCAGCAATACTTCCCCTGCTTCATATGGCTACACCTTC. Translating gives CASNTSPASYGYTF.

This clone was seen only once. This rearrangement joins TRBV14 to TRBJ2-1; perhaps TRBD1 as D (5 bases). The germline V gene has CDR1 SGHDN and CDR2 FVKESK. This CDR3 contains 12 residues. V was clipped by 5 bases and J by 10 bases, with 12 bases between them. CDR3 protein: CASSWQGGEQFF. The CDR3 nucleotides are TGTGCCAGCAGCTGGCAGGGTGGGGAGCAGTTCTTC.

This chain joins TRBV29-1 and TRBJ2-3, with TRBD1 matching over 7 bases. J lost 2 bases, V lost 8 bases, and 7 bases had no gene match. CDR3 length: 13 amino acids. Germline V gene sequence: CDR1 SQVTM, CDR2 ANQGSEA. The CDR3 DNA reads as TGCAGCTCGGGACAGACGGACACAGATACGCAGTATTTT. Protein: CSSGQTDTDTQYF.

Only a few counts were recorded for this clone. The rearrangement uses TRBV6-5 and TRBJ2-5; 9 bases are shared with TRBD2. Germline-derived CDR1 and CDR2 are MNHEY and SVGAGI. V lost 2 bases to trimming and J lost 7 bases; unmatched junction nucleotides: 11. The CDR3 loop spans 16 amino acids. CDR3 amino acids: CASSYSGGAGGGTQYF. The CDR3 DNA reads as TGTGCCAGCAGTTACAGCGGGGGCGCGGGAGGGGGGACCCAGTACTTC.

This clone was seen only once. This chain links TRBV2 with TRBJ2-7, with D possibly TRBD2 on 5 matching bases. V was cut by 5 bases and J by 5 bases, with 7 bases left in between. CDR3 length equals 11 residues. The germline CDR1 and CDR2 sequences are SNHLY and FYNNEI. The CDR3 reads CASSYSDEQYF. In nucleotides, the CDR3 is TGTGCCAGCAGTTATAGCGACGAGCAGTACTTC.

V and J are TRBV27 and TRBJ2-7, with 7 bases matching TRBD2. Germline values: CDR1 MNHEY, CDR2 SMNVEV (reference sequence). V was pared by 5 bases and J by 0 bases, with 10 bases of the junction left unmatched. The CDR3 is made up of 16 amino acids. The CDR3 is CASSSYTGGSSYEQYF. In DNA form, the CDR3 reads TGTGCCAGCAGTAGTTATACGGGGGGAAGCTCCTACGAGCAGTACTTC.

The V gene is TRBV4-3, the J gene TRBJ1-2, with D hard to call. CDR3 length: 15 amino acids. The germline V gene has CDR1 LGHNA and CDR2 YSLEER. With 8 bases removed from V and 0 bases from J, the gap between germline ends came to 16 bases. The CDR3: CASRIDGKSNYGYTF. The CDR3 nucleotides are TGCGCCAGCCGAATCGACGGGAAATCTAACTATGGCTACACCTTC.

This clone has more than one count but fewer than ten. J is TRBJ2-1 and V is TRBV6-5; D perhaps matches TRBD2 (6 bases). The CDR3 runs to 14 residues. Germline CDR1 MNHEY, CDR2 SVGAGI. V was shortened by 4 bases and J by 6 bases, with 13 bases between the two germline ends. The CDR3 is CASSWEEGGNEQFF. Written as DNA, the CDR3 is TGTGCCAGCAGTTGGGAGGAGGGAGGCAATGAGCAGTTCTTC.

V usage is TRBV10-3 and J usage is TRBJ2-1, with D uncertain. Per germline, CDR1 ENHRY and CDR2 SYGVKD. This CDR3 has 13 residues. Deletions cut 3 bases from V and 6 bases from J, with 9 bases between. The CDR3 DNA follows: TGTGCCATCAGTGACCTTTCACTCAATGAGCAGTTCTTC. Amino acids: CAISDLSLNEQFF.

The CDR3 reads CASSLGQGGYSNQPQHF. The CDR3 DNA is TGTGCCAGCAGCTTAGGCCAGGGAGGGTATAGCAATCAGCCCCAGCATTTT. This chain links TRBV7-2 with TRBJ1-5; D perhaps matches TRBD1 (5 bases). The germline V gene has CDR1 SGHTA and CDR2 FQGNSA. V was cut by 1 base and J by 0 bases, with 13 bases left in between. The CDR3 is 17 amino acids.